Listed here is a single T cell receptor (beta chain). This record belongs to a study of blood T cell repertoires in COVID-19. Study overall: The United States, Italy and Spain were the sources of the acute and convalescent COVID-19 samples. T cells, B-cell-depleted T cells, or PBMCs supplied cDNA or gDNA.

The protocol was immunoSEQ multiplex PCR, while the TCRdb copy is restricted to in-frame clones and leaves out a portion. This sample has 140,000 to 150,000 clones, with 81% found just once. The sample was peripheral blood. The TCR comes from a human donor in a cohort sampled during active COVID-19.

CDR3: CASKSLNEQFF. In nucleotides, the CDR3 is TGTGCCAGCAAATCCCTCAATGAGCAGTTCTTC. The chain couples TRBV28 to TRBJ2-1; D is undetermined. Trimming took 7 bases from V and 6 from J, leaving 7 bases between them. The V gene's germline CDR1 is MDHEN and CDR2 SYDVKM. The CDR3 consists of 11 residues. Complete variable domain (other parts from reference TRBV28 and TRBJ2-1): DVKVTQSSRYLVKRTGEKVFLECVQDMDHENMFWYRQDPGLGLRLIYFSYDVKMKEKGDIPEGYSVSREKKERFSLILESASTNQTSMYLCASKSLNEQFFGPGTRLTVL.